One and the same sample provided the 26 T cell receptor beta chains below, sequenced in a study of blood T cell repertoires in COVID-19. Method: immunoSEQ multiplex PCR; TCRdb's copy keeps in-frame clones and lacks some. There are under 350,000 clones in the sample; 75% to 90% occur only once, and 9.5% to 11% lies in the top ten. Sequencing was performed on peripheral blood. The receptors stem from a woman aged 70-85 years with acute or convalescent COVID-19.

The chain joins TRBV9 to TRBJ1-6, with a tentative D call TRBD1 (6 bases). Trimming took off 0 bases at V and 6 bases at J, with 10 bases between the two ends. The CDR3 runs to 15 residues. Germline lookup yields CDR1 SGDLS and CDR2 YYNGEE. CDR3 coding DNA: TGTGCCAGCAGCGTAGAAGGGGGGGCTAATTCACCCCTCCACTTT. Its protein is CASSVEGGANSPLHF.

V gene TRBV19 combines with J gene TRBJ2-7, with 8 bases fitting TRBD2. CDR1 LNHDA and CDR2 SQIVND come from the germline V gene (reference sequence). V lost 5 bases and J lost 3; bases outside the gene matches: 9. The CDR3 consists of 15 residues. The CDR3 here is CASSPGGSGVYEQYF. In DNA form, the CDR3 reads TGTGCCAGTAGTCCCGGGGGTAGCGGGGTCTACGAGCAGTACTTC.

The chain employs TRBV30 and TRBJ1-2, with TRBD1 matching 7 bases. The V segment lost 2 bases and the J segment 6 bases; nucleotides outside the gene matches: 6. The V gene's germline CDR1 is GTSNPN and CDR2 SVGIG (reference sequence). There are 13 residues in the CDR3. This chain's CDR3 is CAWSRTGGDGYTF. In DNA, the CDR3 is TGTGCCTGGAGTCGGACAGGAGGTGATGGCTACACCTTC.

The chain carries TRBV2 and TRBJ1-1, with TRBD1 matching over 7 bases. The V segment lost 6 bases and the J segment 3 bases; nucleotides outside the gene matches: 4. The CDR3 covers 13 residues. Germline values: CDR1 SNHLY, CDR2 FYNNEI. The CDR3 DNA reads TGTGCCAGCAGACGACAGGGCCACACTGAAGCTTTCTTT. Translating it yields CASRRQGHTEAFF.

The chain has TRBV7-2 and TRBJ1-3; TRBD1 might be the D (6 bases). The CDR3 has 15 amino acids. Germline assignment: CDR1 SGHTA and CDR2 FQGNSA. Trimming removed 5 bases from V and 1 base from J, with 12 bases in between. The CDR3 DNA sequence: TGTGCCAGCAGCGAAGGAACAGGGTCTGGAAACACCATATATTTT. Protein product: CASSEGTGSGNTIYF.

This clone was detected a few times. The CDR3 protein is CASSLGATNEQFF. CDR3 DNA: TGCGCCAGCAGCTTGGGAGCCACCAATGAGCAGTTCTTC. The rearrangement uses TRBV5-1 and TRBJ2-1; D is unresolved. CDR1 SGHRS and CDR2 YFSETQ come from the germline V gene. Trimming cost V 0 bases and J 6 bases, with 7 bases left between them. This CDR3 comprises 13 residues.

V gene TRBV6-1 combines with J gene TRBJ2-5, with a tentative D call TRBD2 (6 bases). The CDR3 covers 15 residues. CDR1 MNHNS and CDR2 SASEGT come from the germline V gene. The V and J ends lost 0 bases and 3 bases respectively, with 11 bases between them. The chain's CDR3 is CASSEARLAKETQYF. The CDR3 nucleotides read TGTGCCAGCAGTGAAGCGCGGCTAGCGAAAGAGACCCAGTACTTC.

The V gene is TRBV11-3, the J gene TRBJ1-1; tentative D call: TRBD1 (5 bases). V was pared by 3 bases and J by 5 bases, with 13 bases between. This CDR3 contains 14 residues. Germline CDR1 reads SGHNT; CDR2 reads YENEEA. The DNA for the CDR3 is TGTGCCAGCAGCTTCAGCCAGGGAGGAACTGAAGCTTTCTTT. As protein: CASSFSQGGTEAFF.

The rearrangement joins TRBV7-9 to TRBJ2-3, with D perhaps matching TRBD2 (6 bases). The CDR3 totals 14 residues. From germline, CDR1 is SEHNR and CDR2 FQNEAQ (reference sequence). V lost 7 bases and J lost 0, with 11 bases in between. This CDR3 is CASTRDFSTDTQYF. As DNA, the CDR3 is TGTGCCAGCACCCGGGACTTTAGCACAGATACGCAGTATTTT.

Here the CDR3 reads CASSLTGVHEQYF. In DNA, the CDR3 is TGTGCCAGCAGCTTGACAGGGGTCCACGAGCAGTACTTC. The J gene is TRBJ2-7, the V gene TRBV5-6; 7 nucleotides agree with TRBD1. The V and J ends lost 1 base and 5 bases, in that order; junction bases with no gene match: 3. The CDR3 has 13 amino acids. Germline V gives CDR1 SGHDT, CDR2 YYEEEE.

This chain joins TRBV7-9 and TRBJ2-7; 7 bases line up with TRBD1. Germline V gene lookup returns CDR1 SEHNR and CDR2 FQNEAQ (reference sequence). Losses at the gene ends were 5 bases for V and 0 bases for J; bases not matched to a gene: 7. The CDR3 contains 15 residues. The CDR3 loop reads CASSLPGTASYEQYF. For the CDR3, the DNA is TGTGCCAGCAGCCTACCCGGGACAGCCTCCTACGAGCAGTACTTC.

The chain joins TRBV5-1 to TRBJ1-1; unclear D gene. The length of the CDR3 is 15 residues. Looked up from germline, CDR1 is SGHRS and CDR2 is YFSETQ. With 0 bases removed from V and 0 bases from J, the gap between germline ends came to 9 bases. The CDR3 DNA reads TGCGCCAGCAGCTTGGCCGGGGTGGTGAACACTGAAGCTTTCTTT. Protein product: CASSLAGVVNTEAFF.

The J gene is TRBJ1-5, the V gene TRBV30; no reliable D call. The CDR3 extends over 13 amino acids. Germline assignment: CDR1 GTSNPN and CDR2 SVGIG (reference sequence). V shed 4 bases and J shed 2 bases, with 9 bases lying between them. CDR3 amino acids: CAWTSSGNQPQHF. The CDR3 DNA reads TGTGCCTGGACTTCCTCGGGCAATCAGCCCCAGCATTTT.

The chain combines TRBV12-3 or TRBV12-4 with TRBJ1-1; no reliable D call. V was trimmed by 5 bases and J by 2 bases, leaving 6 bases between them. The CDR3 length is 12 residues. The CDR3 sequence is CASSVQNTEAFF. For the CDR3, the DNA is TGTGCCAGCAGTGTCCAAAACACTGAAGCTTTCTTT.

This sequence joins TRBV6-6 and TRBJ2-5; 7 bases agree with TRBD2. This CDR3 is 15 amino acids long. Germline V gives CDR1 MNHNY, CDR2 SVGAGI (reference sequence). The V gene end was trimmed by 3 bases and the J gene end by 1 base; junction bases not matched to a gene: 5. CDR3 DNA sequence: TGTGCCAGCAGTTATGGGGGAGGGGTCCAAGAGACCCAGTACTTC. The encoded protein is CASSYGGGVQETQYF.

V gene TRBV7-8 combines with J gene TRBJ2-4; 10 bases are shared with TRBD1. V lost 5 bases and J lost 8; bases outside the gene matches: 6. This CDR3 is 14 amino acids long. In germline, CDR1 is SGHVS, CDR2 FQNEAQ. The CDR3 DNA follows: TGTGCCAGCAGCGACCGGGACAGGGGAGACATTCAGTACTTC. Its translation is CASSDRDRGDIQYF.

This chain joins TRBV7-2 and TRBJ1-4; D remains unclear. V lost 5 bases and J 6 bases, leaving 19 bases between the germline ends. CDR1 SGHTA and CDR2 FQGNSA come from the germline V gene. This CDR3 has 16 residues. The CDR3 DNA sequence: TGTGCCAGCAGCCTGCGTCCGGGAATCGTTGATGAAAAACTGTTTTTT. It is translated as CASSLRPGIVDEKLFF.

This clone was seen more than once but under ten times. The chain joins TRBV20-1 to TRBJ1-6; D call uncertain. This CDR3 is built from 14 residues. The germline CDR1 and CDR2 sequences are DFQATT and SNEGSKA (reference sequence). The V and J ends lost 3 bases and 10 bases respectively, with 16 bases between them. In DNA, the CDR3 is TGCAGTGCTAGTTCCTCCGGGAGAAGCTCACCCCTCCACTTT. Protein product: CSASSSGRSSPLHF.

The rearrangement joins TRBV4-1 to TRBJ1-4, with a possible D match to TRBD1 (6 bases). CDR3 length equals 16 residues. The germline V gene has CDR1 MGHRA and CDR2 YSYEKL. V was shortened by 4 bases and J by 0 bases, with 12 bases between the two germline ends. This chain's CDR3 is CASSPGGLATNEKLFF. CDR3 bases: TGCGCCAGCAGCCCTGGGGGCCTTGCAACTAATGAAAAACTGTTTTTT.

The V and J genes are TRBV5-4 and TRBJ1-2, with a tentative D call TRBD1 (5 bases). Per germline, CDR1 SGHNT and CDR2 YYREEE (reference sequence). V lost 2 bases to trimming and J lost 7 bases, with 12 bases between them. The CDR3 runs 13 residues. DNA of the CDR3: TGTGCCAGCAGCTTCCGGGGGATGGGTGGCTACACCTTC. Translating it yields CASSFRGMGGYTF.

Here the CDR3 DNA reads TGTGCCAGCACTGTGCCCGGGACTAGTAACGAGCAGTACTTC. Its protein product is CASTVPGTSNEQYF. The chain joins TRBV6-5 to TRBJ2-7; 8 nucleotides line up with TRBD2. V dropped 7 bases and J dropped 5; count of bases not matched to a gene: 10. Germline CDR1 reads MNHEY; CDR2 reads SVGAGI. CDR3 length: 14 residues.

The V call is TRBV5-1, the J call TRBJ2-2, with TRBD1 matching 7 bases. The CDR3 length is 14 residues. The germline CDR1 and CDR2 sequences are SGHRS and YFSETQ. V trimming: 5 bases; J trimming: 3 bases; junction bases outside the gene matches: 4. Written as DNA, the CDR3 is TGCGCCAGCAGTTACGGACAGGACACCGGGGAGCTGTTTTTT. Protein product: CASSYGQDTGELFF.

This chain connects TRBV3-1 (or the pseudogene TRBV3-2) to TRBJ2-5; 9 nucleotides match TRBD1. With V trimmed by 4 bases and J by 5 bases, 11 bases remained unmatched. The CDR3 has 16 residues. CDR1 is LGHDT, CDR2 YNNKEL, per germline (reference sequence). The CDR3 protein is CASSRVGTGIRETQYF. The CDR3 nucleotides are TGTGCCAGCAGCCGGGTCGGGACAGGGATAAGGGAGACCCAGTACTTC.

V is TRBV4-2 and J is TRBJ2-5, with 10 bases fitting TRBD2. The CDR3 has 15 amino acids. The germline V gene has CDR1 LGHNA and CDR2 YNFKEQ. J gave up 2 bases and V 3 bases, and 3 bases lay outside the gene matches. The CDR3 DNA sequence: TGTGCCAGCAGCCAGGGTAGCGGGGGGCAAGAGACCCAGTACTTC. Translating it yields CASSQGSGGQETQYF.

DNA for the CDR3: TGTGCCAGCATCTGGTGGGGGGGAAGCACAGATACGCAGTATTTT. Amino acids: CASIWWGGSTDTQYF. J is TRBJ2-3 and V is TRBV7-9, with 7 bases fitting TRBD2. Trimming removed 7 bases from V and 0 bases from J; junction bases left unmatched: 7. Germline V gene data show CDR1 as SEHNR and CDR2 as FQNEAQ (reference sequence). CDR3 length: 15 residues.

This clone was detected a few times. V and J are TRBV3-1 (or the pseudogene TRBV3-2) and TRBJ1-3; the D is unclear. This CDR3 is 17 amino acids long. V lost 3 bases and J 0 bases, leaving 15 bases between the germline ends. CDR1 is LGHDT and CDR2 is YNNKEL in the germline V gene (reference sequence). The CDR3 sequence: CASSQGGSPSSGNTIYF. CDR3 DNA: TGTGCCAGCAGCCAGGGCGGGAGCCCGAGCTCTGGAAACACCATATATTTT.